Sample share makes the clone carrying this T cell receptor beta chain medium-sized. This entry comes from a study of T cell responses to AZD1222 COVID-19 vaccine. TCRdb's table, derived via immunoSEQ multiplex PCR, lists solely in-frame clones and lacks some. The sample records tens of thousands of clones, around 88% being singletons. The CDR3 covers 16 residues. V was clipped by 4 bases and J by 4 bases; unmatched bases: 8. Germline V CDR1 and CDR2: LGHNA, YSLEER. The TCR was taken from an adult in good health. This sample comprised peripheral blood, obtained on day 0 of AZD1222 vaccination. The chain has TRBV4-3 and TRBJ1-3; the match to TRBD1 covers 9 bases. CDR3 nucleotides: TGCGCCAGCAGCCCACGGGCGACAGGGGGAGGAAACACCATATATTTT. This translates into CASSPRATGGGNTIYF.